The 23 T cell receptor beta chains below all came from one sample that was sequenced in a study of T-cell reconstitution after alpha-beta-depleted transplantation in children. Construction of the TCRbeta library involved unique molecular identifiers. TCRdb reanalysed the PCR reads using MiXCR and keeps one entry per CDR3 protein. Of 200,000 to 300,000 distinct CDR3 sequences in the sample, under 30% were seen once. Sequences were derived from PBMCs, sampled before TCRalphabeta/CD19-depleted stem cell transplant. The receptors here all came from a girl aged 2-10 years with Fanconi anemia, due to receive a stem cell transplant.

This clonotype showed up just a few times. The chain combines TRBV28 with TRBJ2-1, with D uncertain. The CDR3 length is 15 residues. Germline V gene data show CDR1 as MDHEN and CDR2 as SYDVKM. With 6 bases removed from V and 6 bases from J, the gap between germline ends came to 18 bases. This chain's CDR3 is CASSPNRSPGNEQFF. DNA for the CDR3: TGTGCCAGCAGCCCAAATAGGAGCCCGGGCAATGAGCAGTTCTTC.

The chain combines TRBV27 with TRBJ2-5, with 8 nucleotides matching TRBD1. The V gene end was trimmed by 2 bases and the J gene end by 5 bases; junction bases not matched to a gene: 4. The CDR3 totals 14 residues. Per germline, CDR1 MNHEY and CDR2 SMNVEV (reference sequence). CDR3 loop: CASSLRTGRETQYF. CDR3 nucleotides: TGTGCCAGCAGTTTAAGGACAGGGAGGGAGACCCAGTACTTC.

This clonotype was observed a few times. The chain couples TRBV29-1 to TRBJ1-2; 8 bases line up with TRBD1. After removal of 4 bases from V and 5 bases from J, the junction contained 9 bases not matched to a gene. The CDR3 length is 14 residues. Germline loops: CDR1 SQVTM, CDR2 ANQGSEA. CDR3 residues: CSVGPGQVLYGYTF. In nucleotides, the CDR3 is TGCAGCGTTGGGCCGGGACAGGTACTTTATGGCTACACCTTC.

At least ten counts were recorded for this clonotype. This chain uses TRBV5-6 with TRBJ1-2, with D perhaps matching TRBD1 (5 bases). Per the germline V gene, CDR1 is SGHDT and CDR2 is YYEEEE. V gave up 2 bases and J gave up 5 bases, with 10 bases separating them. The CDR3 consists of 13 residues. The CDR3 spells CASSLSSGYGYTF. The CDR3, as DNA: TGTGCCAGCAGCTTAAGTTCAGGGTATGGCTACACCTTC.

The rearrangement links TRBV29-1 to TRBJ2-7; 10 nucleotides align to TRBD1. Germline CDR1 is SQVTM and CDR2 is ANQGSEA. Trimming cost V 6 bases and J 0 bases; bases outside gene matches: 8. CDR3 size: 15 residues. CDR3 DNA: TGCAGCGTCTGCGGGACAGGGGCCCCCTCCTACGAGCAGTACTTC. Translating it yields CSVCGTGAPSYEQYF.

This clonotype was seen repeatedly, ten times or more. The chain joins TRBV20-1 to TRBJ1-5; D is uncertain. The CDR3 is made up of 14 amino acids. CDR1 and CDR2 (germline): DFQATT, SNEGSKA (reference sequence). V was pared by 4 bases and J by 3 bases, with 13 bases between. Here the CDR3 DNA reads TGCAGTGCTACTCCGACGGTTAACAATCAGCCCCAGCATTTT. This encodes CSATPTVNNQPQHF.

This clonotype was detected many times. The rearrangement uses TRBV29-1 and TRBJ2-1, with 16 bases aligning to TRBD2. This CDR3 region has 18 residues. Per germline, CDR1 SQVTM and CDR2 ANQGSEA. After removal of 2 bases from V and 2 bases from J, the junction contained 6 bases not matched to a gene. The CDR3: CSVEPGLAGGETYNEQFF. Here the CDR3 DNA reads TGCAGCGTTGAACCGGGACTAGCGGGAGGGGAGACCTACAATGAGCAGTTCTTC.

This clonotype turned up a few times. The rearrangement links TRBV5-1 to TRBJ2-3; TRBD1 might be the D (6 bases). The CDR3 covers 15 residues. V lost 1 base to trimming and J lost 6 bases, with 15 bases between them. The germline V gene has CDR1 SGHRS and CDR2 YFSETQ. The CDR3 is CASSLLTGLIDTQYF. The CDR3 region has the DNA TGCGCCAGCAGCTTGTTGACAGGATTGATTGATACGCAGTATTTT.

In DNA, the CDR3 is TGTGCCATCAGTGAGTGGGGACAGTTGAACACCGGGGAGCTGTTTTTT. Translating gives CAISEWGQLNTGELFF. This rearrangement joins TRBV10-3 to TRBJ2-2, with 7 bases matching TRBD1. The CDR3 runs to 16 residues. V trimming: 1 base; J trimming: 1 base; junction bases outside the gene matches: 3. Germline V gene data show CDR1 as ENHRY and CDR2 as SYGVKD.

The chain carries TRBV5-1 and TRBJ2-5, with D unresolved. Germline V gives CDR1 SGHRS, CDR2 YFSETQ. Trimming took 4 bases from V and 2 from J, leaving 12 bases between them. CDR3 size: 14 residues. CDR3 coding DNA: TGCGCCAGCAGCCCCCCGAGGCAGCAAGAGACCCAGTACTTC. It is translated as CASSPPRQQETQYF. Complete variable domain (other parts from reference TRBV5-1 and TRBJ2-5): KAGVTQTPRYLIKTRGQQVTLSCSPISGHRSVSWYQQTPGQGLQFLFEYFSETQRNKGNFPGRFSGRQFSNSRSEMNVSTLELGDSALYLCASSPPRQQETQYFGPGTRLLVL.

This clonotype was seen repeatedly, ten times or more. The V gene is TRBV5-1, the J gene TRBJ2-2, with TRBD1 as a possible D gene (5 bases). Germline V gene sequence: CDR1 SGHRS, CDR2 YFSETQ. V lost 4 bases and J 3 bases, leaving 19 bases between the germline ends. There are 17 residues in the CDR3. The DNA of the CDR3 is TGCGCCAGCAGCCCTAACCCGGACAAACGGCACACCGGGGAGCTGTTTTTT. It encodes CASSPNPDKRHTGELFF.

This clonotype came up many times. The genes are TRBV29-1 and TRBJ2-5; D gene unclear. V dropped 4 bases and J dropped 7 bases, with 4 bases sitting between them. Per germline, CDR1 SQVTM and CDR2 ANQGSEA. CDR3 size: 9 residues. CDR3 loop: CSVGGTQYF. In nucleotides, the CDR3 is TGCAGCGTTGGGGGGACCCAGTACTTC.

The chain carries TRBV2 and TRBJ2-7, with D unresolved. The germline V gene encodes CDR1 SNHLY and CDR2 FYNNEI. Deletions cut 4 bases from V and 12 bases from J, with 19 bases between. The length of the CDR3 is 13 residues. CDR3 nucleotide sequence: TGTGCCAGCAGTGGCGTTTCGACCCTGAACCCGTACTTC. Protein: CASSGVSTLNPYF.

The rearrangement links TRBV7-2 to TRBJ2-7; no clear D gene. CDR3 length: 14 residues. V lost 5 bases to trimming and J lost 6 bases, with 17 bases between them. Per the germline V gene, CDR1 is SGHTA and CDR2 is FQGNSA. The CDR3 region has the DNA TGTGCCAGCAGCCCACTGTATCAATCACTCGAGCAGTACTTC. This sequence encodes CASSPLYQSLEQYF.

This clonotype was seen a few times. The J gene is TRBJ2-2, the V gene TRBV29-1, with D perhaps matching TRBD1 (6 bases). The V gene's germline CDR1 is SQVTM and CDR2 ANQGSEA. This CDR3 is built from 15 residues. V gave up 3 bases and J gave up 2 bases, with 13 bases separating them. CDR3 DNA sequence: TGCAGCGTTGAGTTAGGGGGTGATAACACCGGGGAGCTGTTTTTT. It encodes CSVELGGDNTGELFF.

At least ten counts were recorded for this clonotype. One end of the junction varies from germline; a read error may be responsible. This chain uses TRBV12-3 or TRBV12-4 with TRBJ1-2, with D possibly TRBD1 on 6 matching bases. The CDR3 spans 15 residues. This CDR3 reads CASRLGYREGYGYTF. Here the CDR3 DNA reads TGTGCCAGCAGATTAGGGTACAGGGAAGGATATGGCTACACCTTC.

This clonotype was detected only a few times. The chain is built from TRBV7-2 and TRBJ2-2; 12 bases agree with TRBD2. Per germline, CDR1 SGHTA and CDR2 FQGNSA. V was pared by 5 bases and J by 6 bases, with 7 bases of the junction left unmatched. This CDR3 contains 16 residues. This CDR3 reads CASSGNLAGGAGELFF. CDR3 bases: TGTGCCAGCAGCGGCAATCTAGCGGGAGGGGCCGGGGAGCTGTTTTTT.

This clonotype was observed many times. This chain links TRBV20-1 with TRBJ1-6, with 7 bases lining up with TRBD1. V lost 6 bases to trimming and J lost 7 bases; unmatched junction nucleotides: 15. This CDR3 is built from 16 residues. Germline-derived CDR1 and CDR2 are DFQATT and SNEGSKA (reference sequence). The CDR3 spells CSAESMGTVQNSPLHF. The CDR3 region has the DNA TGCAGTGCCGAATCGATGGGGACAGTTCAAAATTCACCCCTCCACTTT.

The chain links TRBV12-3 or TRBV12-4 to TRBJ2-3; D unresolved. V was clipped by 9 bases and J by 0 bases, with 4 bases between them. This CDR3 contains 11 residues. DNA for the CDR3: TGTGCCAGTCGAAGCACAGATACGCAGTATTTT. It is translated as CASRSTDTQYF.

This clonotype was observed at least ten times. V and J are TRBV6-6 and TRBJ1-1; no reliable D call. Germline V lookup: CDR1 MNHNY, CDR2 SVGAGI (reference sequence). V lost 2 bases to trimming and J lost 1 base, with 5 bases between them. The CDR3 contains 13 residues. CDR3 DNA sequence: TGTGCCAGCAGTTACGGACCGAACACTGAAGCTTTCTTT. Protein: CASSYGPNTEAFF.

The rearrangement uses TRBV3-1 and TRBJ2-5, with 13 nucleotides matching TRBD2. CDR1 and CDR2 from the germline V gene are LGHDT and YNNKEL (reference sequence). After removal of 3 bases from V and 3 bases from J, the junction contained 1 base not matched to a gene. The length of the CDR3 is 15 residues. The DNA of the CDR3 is TGTGCCAGCAGCCATGGGACTAGCGGGGAAGAGACCCAGTACTTC. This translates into CASSHGTSGEETQYF.

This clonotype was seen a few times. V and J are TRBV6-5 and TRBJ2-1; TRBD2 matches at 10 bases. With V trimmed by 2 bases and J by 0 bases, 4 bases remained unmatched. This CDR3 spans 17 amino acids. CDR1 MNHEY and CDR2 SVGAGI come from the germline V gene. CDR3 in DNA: TGTGCCAGCAGTTACCGTAGGACTAGCGGCTCCTACAATGAGCAGTTCTTC. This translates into CASSYRRTSGSYNEQFF.

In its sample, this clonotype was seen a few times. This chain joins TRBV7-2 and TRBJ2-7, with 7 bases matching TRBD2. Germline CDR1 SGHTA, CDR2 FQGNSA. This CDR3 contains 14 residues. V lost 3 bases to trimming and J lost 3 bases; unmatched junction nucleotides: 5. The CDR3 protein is CASSLSGGFYEQYF. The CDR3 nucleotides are TGTGCCAGCAGCTTGTCGGGGGGATTCTACGAGCAGTACTTC.